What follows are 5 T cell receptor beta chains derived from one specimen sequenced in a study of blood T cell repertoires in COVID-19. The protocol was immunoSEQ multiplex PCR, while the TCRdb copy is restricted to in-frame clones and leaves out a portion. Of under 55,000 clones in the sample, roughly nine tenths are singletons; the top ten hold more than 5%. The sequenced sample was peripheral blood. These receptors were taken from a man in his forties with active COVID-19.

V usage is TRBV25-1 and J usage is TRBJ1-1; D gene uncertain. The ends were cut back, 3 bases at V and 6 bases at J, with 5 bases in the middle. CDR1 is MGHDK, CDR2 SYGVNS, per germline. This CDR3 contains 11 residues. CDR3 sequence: CASSDSAEAFF. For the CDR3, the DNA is TGTGCCAGCAGTGACAGCGCTGAAGCTTTCTTT.

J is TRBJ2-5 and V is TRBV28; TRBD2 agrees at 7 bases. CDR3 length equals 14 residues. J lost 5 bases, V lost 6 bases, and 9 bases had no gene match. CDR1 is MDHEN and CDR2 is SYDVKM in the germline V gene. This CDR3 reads CASRSPREWETQYF. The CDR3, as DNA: TGTGCCAGCAGATCGCCGCGGGAGTGGGAGACCCAGTACTTC.

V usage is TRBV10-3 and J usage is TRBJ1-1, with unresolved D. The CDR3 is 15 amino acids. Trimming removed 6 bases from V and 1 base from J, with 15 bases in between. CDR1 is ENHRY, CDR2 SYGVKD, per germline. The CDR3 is CAIRDQTRSNTEAFF. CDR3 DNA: TGTGCCATCAGGGATCAGACACGGTCGAACACTGAAGCTTTCTTT.

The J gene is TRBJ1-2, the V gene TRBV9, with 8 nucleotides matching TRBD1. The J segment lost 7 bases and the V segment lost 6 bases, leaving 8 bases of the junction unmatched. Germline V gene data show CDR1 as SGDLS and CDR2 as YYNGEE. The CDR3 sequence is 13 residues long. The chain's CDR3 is CASNRQGAGGYTF. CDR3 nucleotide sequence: TGTGCCAGCAATCGGCAGGGGGCTGGTGGCTACACCTTC.

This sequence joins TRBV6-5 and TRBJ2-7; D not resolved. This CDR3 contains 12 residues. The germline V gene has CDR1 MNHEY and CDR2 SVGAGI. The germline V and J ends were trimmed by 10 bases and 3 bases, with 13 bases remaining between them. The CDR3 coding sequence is TGTGCCACCGGCGGAATAGGCTACGAGCAGTACTTC. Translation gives CATGGIGYEQYF.